This is a list of T cell receptor beta chains from one sample in a study of T cell repertoires in cytomegalovirus infection. These TCRs' antigens remain unknown. TCRdb re-analysed the reads in MiXCR, keeping a single row per CDR3 protein. This sample has nearly 700,000 distinct CDR3 sequences, with about 30% found just once. The sample here was cultured PBMCs, taken from culture after CMV antigen stimulation. These TCRs come from a human donor in good health (CMV status not recorded). Some clones in this sample may be carry-over from other donors' samples. Each CDR3 is given with its conserved first and last residue. D genes are given only for firm matches. Clone size, where shown, is once, few, many, or a class for clones that have expanded.

J | V | D | size | CDR3 | DNA
TRBJ1-2 | TRBV7-2 | TRBD1 | . | CASSFRTGEDGYTF | TGTGCCAGCAGCTTTCGGACAGGGGAGGATGGCTACACCTTC
TRBJ1-1 | TRBV5-4 | TRBD1 | . | CASGGGGQSDTEAFF | TGTGCCAGCGGAGGAGGGGGACAGTCGGACACTGAAGCTTTCTTT
TRBJ1-2 | TRBV19 | . | once | CASPGRTLGYTF | TGTGCCAGTCCAGGGAGGACCCTTGGCTACACCTTC
TRBJ1-1 | TRBV10-3 | TRBD1 | . | CAISEQDRAGTEAFF | TGTGCCATCAGTGAGCAGGACAGGGCTGGCACTGAAGCTTTCTTT
TRBJ2-5 | TRBV20-1 | TRBD1 | . | CSALGQGRETQYF | TGCAGTGCGCTGGGACAGGGGCGAGAGACCCAGTACTTC
TRBJ2-1 | TRBV15 | . | . | CATSRRGTGYNEQFF | TGTGCCACCAGCAGGAGGGGGACCGGGTACAATGAGCAGTTCTTC
TRBJ1-4 | TRBV6-1 | TRBD1 | few | CASSERDSYNEKLFF | TGTGCCAGCAGTGAGCGGGACAGCTATAATGAAAAACTGTTTTTT
TRBJ1-1 | TRBV12-3/TRBV12-4 | . | . | CASSAQAEPNTEAFF | TGTGCCAGCAGTGCCCAGGCAGAACCTAACACTGAAGCTTTCTTT
TRBJ2-3 | TRBV5-4 | TRBD2 | . | CASSTGTSGRDTQYF | TGTGCCAGCAGCACCGGGACTAGCGGGAGGGATACGCAGTATTTT
TRBJ2-3 | TRBV7-6 | . | . | CASSPRSRATDTQYF | TGTGCCAGCAGCCCAAGGAGTAGAGCCACAGATACGCAGTATTTT
TRBJ2-1 | TRBV7-2 | . | . | CVSIRDLPDNEQFF | TGTGTCAGCATCAGAGACTTACCAGACAATGAGCAGTTCTTC
TRBJ2-2 | TRBV6-2/TRBV6-3 | TRBD2 | few | CASSYGLARNTGELFF | TGTGCCAGCAGTTACGGACTAGCGCGGAACACCGGGGAGCTGTTTTTT